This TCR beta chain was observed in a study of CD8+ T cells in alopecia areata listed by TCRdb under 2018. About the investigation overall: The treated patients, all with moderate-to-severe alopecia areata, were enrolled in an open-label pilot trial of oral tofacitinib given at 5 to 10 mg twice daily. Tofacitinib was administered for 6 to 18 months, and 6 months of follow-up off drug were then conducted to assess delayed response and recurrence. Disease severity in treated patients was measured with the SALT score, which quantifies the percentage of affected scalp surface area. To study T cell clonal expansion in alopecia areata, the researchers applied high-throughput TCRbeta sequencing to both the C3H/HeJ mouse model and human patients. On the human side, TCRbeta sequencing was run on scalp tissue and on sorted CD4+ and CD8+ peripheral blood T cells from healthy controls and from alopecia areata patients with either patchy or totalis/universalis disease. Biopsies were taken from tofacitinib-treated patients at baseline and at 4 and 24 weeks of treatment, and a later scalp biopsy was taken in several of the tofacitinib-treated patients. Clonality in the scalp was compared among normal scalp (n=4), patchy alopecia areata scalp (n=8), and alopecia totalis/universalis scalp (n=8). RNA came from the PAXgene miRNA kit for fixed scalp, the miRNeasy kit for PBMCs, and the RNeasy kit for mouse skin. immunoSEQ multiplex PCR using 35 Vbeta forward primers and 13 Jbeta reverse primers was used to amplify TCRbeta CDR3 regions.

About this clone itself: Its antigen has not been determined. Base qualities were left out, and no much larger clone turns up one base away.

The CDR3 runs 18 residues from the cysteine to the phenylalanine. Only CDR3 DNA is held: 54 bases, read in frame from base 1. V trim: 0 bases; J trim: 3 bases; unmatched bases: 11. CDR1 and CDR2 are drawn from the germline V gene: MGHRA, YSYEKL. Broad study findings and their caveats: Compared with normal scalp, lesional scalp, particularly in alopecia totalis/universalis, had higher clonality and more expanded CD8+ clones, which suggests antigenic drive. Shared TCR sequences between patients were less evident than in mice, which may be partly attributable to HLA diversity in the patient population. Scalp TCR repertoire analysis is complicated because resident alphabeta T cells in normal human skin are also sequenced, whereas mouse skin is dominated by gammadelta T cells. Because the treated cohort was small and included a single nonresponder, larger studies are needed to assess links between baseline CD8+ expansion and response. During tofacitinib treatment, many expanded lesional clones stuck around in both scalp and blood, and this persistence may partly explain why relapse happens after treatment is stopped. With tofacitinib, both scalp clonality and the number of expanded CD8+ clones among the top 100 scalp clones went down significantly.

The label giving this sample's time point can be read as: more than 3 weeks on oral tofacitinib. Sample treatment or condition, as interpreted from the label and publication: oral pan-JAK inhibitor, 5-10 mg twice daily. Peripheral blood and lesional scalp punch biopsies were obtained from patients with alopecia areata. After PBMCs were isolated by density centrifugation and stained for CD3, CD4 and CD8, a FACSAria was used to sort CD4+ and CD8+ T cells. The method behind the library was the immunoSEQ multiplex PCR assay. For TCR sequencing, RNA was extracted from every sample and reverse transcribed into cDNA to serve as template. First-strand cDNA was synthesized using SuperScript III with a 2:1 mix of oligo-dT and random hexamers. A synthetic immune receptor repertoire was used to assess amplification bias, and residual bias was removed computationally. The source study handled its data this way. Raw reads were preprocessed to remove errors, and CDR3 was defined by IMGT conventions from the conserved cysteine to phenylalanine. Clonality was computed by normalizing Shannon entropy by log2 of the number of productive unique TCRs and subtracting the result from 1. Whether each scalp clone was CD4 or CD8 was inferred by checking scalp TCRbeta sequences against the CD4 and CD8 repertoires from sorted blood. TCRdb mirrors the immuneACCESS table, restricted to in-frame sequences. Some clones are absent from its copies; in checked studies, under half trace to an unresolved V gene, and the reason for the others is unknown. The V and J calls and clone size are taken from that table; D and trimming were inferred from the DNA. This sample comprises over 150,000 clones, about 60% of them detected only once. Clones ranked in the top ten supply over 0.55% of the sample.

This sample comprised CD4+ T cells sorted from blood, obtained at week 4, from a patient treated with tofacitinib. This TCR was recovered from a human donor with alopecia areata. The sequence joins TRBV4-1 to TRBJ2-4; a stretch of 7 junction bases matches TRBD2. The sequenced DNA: TGCGCCAGCAGCCAAGATTTGGTGGGAGGGCCGGACAAAAACATTCAGTACTTC. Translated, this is CASSQDLVGGPDKNIQYF.